This entry concerns a single TCR beta chain. The antigen is not known. The sample comes from a study of CD8 T cells in ankylosing spondylitis. Whole-study results and caveats: Researchers report that disease-linked clones proved CD8+ and relatively rare in peripheral blood. A TCR beta motif made of several highly homologous variants seemed typical of ankylosing spondylitis blood.

Each TCR beta library was made by quantitative 5'-RACE that incorporated molecular barcodes. From the 5' RACE reads, TCRdb called clonotypes with MiXCR, one entry per CDR3 protein. Of roughly 170,000 distinct CDR3 sequences in the sample, 8.5% to 10% were seen once. Germline CDR1 is SGHTA and CDR2 is FQGNSA. The ends were cut back, 5 bases at V and 8 bases at J, with 11 bases in the middle. The length of the CDR3 is 12 residues. The chain uses TRBV7-2 and TRBJ2-3; D call uncertain. The clonotype comes from a female donor with ankylosing spondylitis or in good health (not recorded which). The specimen was blood, either unsorted or a sorted T cell fraction (not recorded which). For the CDR3, the DNA is TGTGCCAGCAGCCCAAGGGCGAGTACGCAGTATTTT. Encoded protein: CASSPRASTQYF.